This T cell receptor beta chain was profiled in a study of patients and donors after allogeneic stem cell transplantation. MiXCR was run by TCRdb on the RT-PCR reads, yielding one entry per CDR3 protein. This sample has about a million distinct CDR3 sequences, with about a sixth found just once. There are 14 residues in the CDR3. Trimming stripped 7 bases from V and 6 bases from J, with 13 bases between. This clonotype has a count of ten or more. This clonotype was obtained from a human donor who was either an allogeneic HSCT recipient or a stem cell or donor lymphocyte infusion donor (not recorded which). It is not recorded whose cells these are; they may come from a transplant donor. The sequenced sample consisted of blood, either unsorted or a sorted T cell fraction (not recorded which). The rearrangement joins TRBV12-3 or TRBV12-4 to TRBJ1-6; no firm D call. The CDR3 DNA reads as TGTGCCAGCACCCTGCGGGGTTTTAATTCACCCCTCCACTTT. It encodes CASTLRGFNSPLHF.